The present T cell receptor (beta chain) was sequenced within a study of T cells after somatic rescue of genetic block. This CDR3 region has 15 residues. The germline CDR1 and CDR2 sequences are MDHEN and SYDVKM. V lost 9 bases, J lost 2 bases, and 20 bases lay in between. Clones were sequenced by immunoSEQ multiplex PCR, and TCRdb holds only the in-frame ones, with some missing. The sample includes over 10,000 clones, 71% of them seen just once. The gene calls are TRBV28 and TRBJ2-7; no clear D gene. Sample: peripheral blood mononuclear cells (PBMCs). This TCR was sampled from a boy between 10 and 17 years old. In DNA form, the CDR3 reads TGTGCCAGTTCCCCGGGCCAGAAAAACCCCTACGAGCAGTACTTC. As protein: CASSPGQKNPYEQYF.